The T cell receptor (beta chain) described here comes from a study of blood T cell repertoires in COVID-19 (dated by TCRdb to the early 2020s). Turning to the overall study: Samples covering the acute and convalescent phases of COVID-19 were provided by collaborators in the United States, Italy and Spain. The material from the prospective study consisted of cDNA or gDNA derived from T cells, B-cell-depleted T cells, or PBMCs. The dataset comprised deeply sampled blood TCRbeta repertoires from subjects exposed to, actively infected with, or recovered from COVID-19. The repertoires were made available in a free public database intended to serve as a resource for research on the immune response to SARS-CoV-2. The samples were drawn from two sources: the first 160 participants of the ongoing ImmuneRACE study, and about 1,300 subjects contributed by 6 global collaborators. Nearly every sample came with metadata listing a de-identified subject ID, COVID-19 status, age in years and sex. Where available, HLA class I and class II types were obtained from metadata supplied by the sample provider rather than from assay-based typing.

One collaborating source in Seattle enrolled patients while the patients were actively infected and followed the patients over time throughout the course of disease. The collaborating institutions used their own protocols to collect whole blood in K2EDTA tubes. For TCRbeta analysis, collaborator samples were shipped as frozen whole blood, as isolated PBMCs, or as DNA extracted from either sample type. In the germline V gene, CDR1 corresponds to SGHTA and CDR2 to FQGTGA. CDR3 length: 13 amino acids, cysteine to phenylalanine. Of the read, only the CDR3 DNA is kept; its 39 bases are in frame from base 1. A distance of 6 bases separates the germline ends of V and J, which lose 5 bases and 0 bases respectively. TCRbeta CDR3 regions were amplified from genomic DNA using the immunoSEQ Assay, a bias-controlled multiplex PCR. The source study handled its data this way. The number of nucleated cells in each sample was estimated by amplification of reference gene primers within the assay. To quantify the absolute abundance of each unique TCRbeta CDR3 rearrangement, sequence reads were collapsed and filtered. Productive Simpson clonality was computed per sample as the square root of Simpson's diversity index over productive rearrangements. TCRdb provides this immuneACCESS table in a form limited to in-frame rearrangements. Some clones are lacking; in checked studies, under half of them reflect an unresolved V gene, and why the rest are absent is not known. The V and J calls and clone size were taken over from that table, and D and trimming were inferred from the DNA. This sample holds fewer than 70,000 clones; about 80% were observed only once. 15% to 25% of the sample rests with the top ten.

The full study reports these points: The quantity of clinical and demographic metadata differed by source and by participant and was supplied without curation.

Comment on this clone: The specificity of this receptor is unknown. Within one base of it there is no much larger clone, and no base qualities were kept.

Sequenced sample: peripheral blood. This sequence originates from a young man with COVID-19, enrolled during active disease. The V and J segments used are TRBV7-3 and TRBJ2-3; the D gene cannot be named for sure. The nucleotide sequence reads TGTGCCAGCAGCCCCGGGAGCACAGATACGCAGTATTTT. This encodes CASSPGSTDTQYF. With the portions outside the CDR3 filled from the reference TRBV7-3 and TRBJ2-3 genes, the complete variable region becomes GAGVSQTPSNKVTEKGKYVELRCDPISGHTALYWYRQSLGQGPEFLIYFQGTGAADDSGLPNDRFFAVRPEGSVSTLKIQRTERGDSAVYLCASSPGSTDTQYFGPGTRLTVL.